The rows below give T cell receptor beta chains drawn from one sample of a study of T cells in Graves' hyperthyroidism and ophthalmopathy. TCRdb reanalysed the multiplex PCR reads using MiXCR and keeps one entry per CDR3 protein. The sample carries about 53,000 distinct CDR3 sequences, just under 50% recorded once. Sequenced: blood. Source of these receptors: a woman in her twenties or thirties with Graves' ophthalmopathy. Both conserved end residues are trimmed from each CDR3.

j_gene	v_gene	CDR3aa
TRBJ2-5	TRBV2	ASSDCFAGLFPRAQY
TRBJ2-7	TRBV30	AWSPAGGLGVGN
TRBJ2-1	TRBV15	ATSRMTSGSSSYNEQF
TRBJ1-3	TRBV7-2	ASSLNPGNTIY
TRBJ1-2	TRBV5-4	ASSNRGGNT
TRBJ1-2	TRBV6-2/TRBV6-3	ASSTDRVESNYGYT
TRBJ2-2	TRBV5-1	ASSLPTGGTNTGELF
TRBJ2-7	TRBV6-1	ASSERAGRSSYEQY
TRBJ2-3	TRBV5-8	ASSLAGFSRSRDTQY
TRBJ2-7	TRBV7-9	ASSLTWGEQY
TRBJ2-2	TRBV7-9	ASSLVLAGRRELF
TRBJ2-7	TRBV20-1	SARTSAGSSYEQY
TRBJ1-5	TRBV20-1	SASVETQH
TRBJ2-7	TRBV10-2	ASSSSGYEQY
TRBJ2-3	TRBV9	ASSPGTSGTDTQY
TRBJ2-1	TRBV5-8	ASSSEREGRFNNEQF
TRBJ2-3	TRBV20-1	SARNRGTDTQY
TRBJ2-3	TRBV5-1	ASSLGLAVTDTQY
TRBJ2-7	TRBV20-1	SASKAGFGHEQY
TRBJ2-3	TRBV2	ACSVDSGRGADTQY
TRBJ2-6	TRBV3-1	ASSQEGTSRTGANVLT
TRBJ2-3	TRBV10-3	AISAGTSGLTDTQY
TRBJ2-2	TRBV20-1	SARGSLAGPGELF
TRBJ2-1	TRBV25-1	ASSLPPPWDSSGGEQF
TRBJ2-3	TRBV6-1	ASIPGQGSQY
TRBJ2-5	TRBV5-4	ASSVQAGAEETQY
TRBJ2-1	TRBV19	ASKKGQGAPNEQF
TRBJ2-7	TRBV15	ATSSYSAGVSYEQY
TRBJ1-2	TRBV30	AWSVNFGGDYGYT
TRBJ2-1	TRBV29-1	SVGARERNEQF
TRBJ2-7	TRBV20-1	SAKRTLTYEQY
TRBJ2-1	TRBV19	ACSMTQRLYNEQF
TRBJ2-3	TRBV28	ASSLIRARAADTQY
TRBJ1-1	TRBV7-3	ASSYHLRQGENTEAF
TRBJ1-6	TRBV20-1	SASGVNSPLH
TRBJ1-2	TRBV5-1	ASSLSGGSYGYT
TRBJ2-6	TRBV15	ATSRLGTANSGANVLT
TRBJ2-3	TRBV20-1	SARDFPDTQY